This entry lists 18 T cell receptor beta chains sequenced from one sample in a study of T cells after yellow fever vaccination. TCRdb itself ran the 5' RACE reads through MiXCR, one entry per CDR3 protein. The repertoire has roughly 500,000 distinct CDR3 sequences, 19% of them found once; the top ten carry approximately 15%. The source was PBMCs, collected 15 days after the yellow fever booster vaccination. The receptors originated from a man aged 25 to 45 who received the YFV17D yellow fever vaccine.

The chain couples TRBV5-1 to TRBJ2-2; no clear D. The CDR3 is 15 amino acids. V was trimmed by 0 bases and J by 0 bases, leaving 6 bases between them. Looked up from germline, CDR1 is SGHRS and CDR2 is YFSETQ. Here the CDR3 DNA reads TGCGCCAGCAGCTTGGAATCAGCGAACACCGGGGAGCTGTTTTTT. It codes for CASSLESANTGELFF. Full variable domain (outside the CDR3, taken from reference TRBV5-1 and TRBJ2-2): KAGVTQTPRYLIKTRGQQVTLSCSPISGHRSVSWYQQTPGQGLQFLFEYFSETQRNKGNFPGRFSGRQFSNSRSEMNVSTLELGDSALYLCASSLESANTGELFFGEGSRLTVL.

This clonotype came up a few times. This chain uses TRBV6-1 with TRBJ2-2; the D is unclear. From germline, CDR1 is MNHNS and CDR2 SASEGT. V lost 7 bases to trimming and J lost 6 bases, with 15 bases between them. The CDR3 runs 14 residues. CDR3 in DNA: TGTGCCAGCAAGTATGTCTCTCAGGCCGGGGAGCTGTTTTTT. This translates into CASKYVSQAGELFF.

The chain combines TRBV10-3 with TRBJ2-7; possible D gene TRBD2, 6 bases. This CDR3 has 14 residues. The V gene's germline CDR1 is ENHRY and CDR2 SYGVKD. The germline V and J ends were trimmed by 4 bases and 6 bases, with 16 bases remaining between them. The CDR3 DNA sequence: TGTGCCATCAGTGCCCCGACTAGTGCAGGCGAGCAGTACTTC. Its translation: CAISAPTSAGEQYF.

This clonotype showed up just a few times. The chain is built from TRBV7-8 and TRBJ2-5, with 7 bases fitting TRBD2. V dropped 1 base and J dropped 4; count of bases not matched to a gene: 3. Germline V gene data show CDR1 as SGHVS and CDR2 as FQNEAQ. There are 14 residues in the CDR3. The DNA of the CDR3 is TGTGCCAGCAGCTTAGTGGCGGGAGCAGAGACCCAGTACTTC. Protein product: CASSLVAGAETQYF.

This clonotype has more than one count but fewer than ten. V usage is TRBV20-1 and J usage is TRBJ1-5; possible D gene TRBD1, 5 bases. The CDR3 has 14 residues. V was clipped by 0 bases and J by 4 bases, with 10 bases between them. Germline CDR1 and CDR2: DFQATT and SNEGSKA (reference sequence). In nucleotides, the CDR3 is TGCAGTGCTAGAGATCTGGCAGGGAATCAGCCCCAGCATTTT. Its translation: CSARDLAGNQPQHF.

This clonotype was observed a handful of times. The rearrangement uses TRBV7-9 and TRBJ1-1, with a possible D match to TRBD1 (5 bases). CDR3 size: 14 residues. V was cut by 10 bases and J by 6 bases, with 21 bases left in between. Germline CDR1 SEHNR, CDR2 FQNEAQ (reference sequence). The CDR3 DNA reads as TGTGCCATCCCTACGCGGGGGGAGAGCTCTGAAGCTTTCTTT. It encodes CAIPTRGESSEAFF.

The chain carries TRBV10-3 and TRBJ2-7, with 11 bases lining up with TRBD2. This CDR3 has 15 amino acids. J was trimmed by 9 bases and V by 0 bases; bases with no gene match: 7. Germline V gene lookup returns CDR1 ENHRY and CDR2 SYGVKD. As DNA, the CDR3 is TGTGCCATCAGTGAGTCGACTAGCGGGACCATAGGGCAGTACTTC. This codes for CAISESTSGTIGQYF.

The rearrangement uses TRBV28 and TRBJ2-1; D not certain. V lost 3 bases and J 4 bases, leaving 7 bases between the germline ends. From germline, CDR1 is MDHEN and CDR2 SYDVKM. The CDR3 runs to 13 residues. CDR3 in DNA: TGTGCCAGCAGTTTTTTCGGTTACAATGAGCAGTTCTTC. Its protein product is CASSFFGYNEQFF.

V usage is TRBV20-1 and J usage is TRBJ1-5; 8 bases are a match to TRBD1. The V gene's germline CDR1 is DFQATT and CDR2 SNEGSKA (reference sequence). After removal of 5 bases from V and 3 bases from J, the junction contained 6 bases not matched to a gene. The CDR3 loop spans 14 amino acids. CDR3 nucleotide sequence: TGCAGTGCTGGGAGGACAGGGAACAATCAGCCCCAGCATTTT. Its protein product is CSAGRTGNNQPQHF.

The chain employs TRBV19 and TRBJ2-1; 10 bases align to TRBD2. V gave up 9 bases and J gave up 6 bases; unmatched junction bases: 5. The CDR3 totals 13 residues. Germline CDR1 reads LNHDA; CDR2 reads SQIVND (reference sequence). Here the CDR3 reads CASRLAGLNEQFF. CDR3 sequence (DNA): TGTGCCAGCAGACTAGCGGGTCTCAATGAGCAGTTCTTC.

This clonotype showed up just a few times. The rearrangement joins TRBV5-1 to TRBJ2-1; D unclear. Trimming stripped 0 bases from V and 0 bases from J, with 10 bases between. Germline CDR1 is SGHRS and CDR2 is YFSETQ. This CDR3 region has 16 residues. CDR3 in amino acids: CASSLARVNSYNEQFF. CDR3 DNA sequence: TGCGCCAGCAGCTTGGCCCGGGTGAACTCCTACAATGAGCAGTTCTTC.

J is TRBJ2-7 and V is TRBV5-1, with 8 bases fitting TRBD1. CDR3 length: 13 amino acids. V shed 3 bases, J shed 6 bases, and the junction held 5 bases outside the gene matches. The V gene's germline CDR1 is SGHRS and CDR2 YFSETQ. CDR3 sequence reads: CASSSRGPGEQYF. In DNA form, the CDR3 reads TGCGCCAGCAGCTCCAGGGGGCCGGGCGAGCAGTACTTC.

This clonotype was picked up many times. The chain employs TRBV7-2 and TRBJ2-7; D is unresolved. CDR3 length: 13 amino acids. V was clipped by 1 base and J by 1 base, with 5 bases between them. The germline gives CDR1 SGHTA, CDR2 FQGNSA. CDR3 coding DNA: TGTGCCAGCAGCTTAGTTCAGTCCTACGAGCAGTACTTC. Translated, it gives CASSLVQSYEQYF.

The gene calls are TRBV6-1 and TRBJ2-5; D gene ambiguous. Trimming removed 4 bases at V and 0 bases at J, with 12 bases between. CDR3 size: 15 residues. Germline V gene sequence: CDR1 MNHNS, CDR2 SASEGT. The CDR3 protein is CASSGSSLYQETQYF. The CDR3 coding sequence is TGTGCCAGCAGTGGATCATCACTGTACCAAGAGACCCAGTACTTC.

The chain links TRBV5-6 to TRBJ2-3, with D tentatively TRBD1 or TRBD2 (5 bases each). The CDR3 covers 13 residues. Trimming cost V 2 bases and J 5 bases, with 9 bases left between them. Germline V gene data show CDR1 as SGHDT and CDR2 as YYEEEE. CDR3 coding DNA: TGTGCCAGCAGCTTTTGGGGGAAAGATACGCAGTATTTT. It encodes CASSFWGKDTQYF.

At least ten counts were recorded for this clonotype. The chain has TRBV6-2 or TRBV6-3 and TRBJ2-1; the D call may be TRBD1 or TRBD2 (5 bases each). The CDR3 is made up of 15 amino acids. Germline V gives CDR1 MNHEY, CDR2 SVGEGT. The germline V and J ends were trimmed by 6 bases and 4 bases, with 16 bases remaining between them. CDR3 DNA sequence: TGTGCCAGCAGCGAGGGGAGAGATCCTTACAATGAGCAGTTCTTC. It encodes CASSEGRDPYNEQFF.

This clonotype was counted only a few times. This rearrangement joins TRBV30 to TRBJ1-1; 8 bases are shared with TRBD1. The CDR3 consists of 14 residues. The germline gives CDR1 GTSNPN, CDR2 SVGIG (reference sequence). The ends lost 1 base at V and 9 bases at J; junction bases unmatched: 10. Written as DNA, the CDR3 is TGTGCCTGGAGTGCCGGACAGGGTGGTGCCCAAGCTTTCTTT. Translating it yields CAWSAGQGGAQAFF. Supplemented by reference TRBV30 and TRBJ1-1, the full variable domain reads SQTIHQWPATLVQPVGSPLSLECTVEGTSNPNLYWYRQAAGRGLQLLFYSVGIGQISSEVPQNLSASRPQDRQFILSSKKLLLSDSGFYLCAWSAGQGGAQAFFGQGTRLTVV.

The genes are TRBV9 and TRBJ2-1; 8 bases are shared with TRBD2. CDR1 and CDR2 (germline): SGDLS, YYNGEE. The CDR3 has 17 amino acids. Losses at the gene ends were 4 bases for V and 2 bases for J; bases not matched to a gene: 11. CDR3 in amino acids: CASSPRGGRAPYNEQFF. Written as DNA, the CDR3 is TGTGCCAGCAGCCCACGGGGGGGGAGGGCCCCCTACAATGAGCAGTTCTTC.